This entry is about one T cell receptor beta chain. Antigen specificity is unknown. This entry comes from a study of shared clonotypes between healthy human individuals. Study findings and constraints: Naive subsets generally exceeded memory subsets in estimated richness.

Splitting the CD4+ cells yielded a CD45RA+ naive subset and a CD45RA-negative memory subset. Produced via immunoSEQ multiplex PCR; TCRdb's table is partial and in-frame only. Counted here are approximately 1,500,000 clones, around 97% occurring once; the ten biggest clones make up roughly 1.2%. V lost 2 bases, J lost 1 base, and 9 bases stayed unmatched. The CDR3 spans 17 residues. Germline CDR1 SEHNR, CDR2 FQNEAQ (reference sequence). The sequencing input was naive CD4+ T cells sorted from blood. This sample's subset: CD45RA+ positively selected. The rearrangement joins TRBV7-9 to TRBJ1-1; 8 bases line up with TRBD1. This receptor was identified in a man aged 25-45 years in good health. Here the CDR3 reads CASSLTPTGTGNTEAFF. CDR3 nucleotides: TGTGCCAGCAGCTTAACGCCCACCGGGACAGGGAACACTGAAGCTTTCTTT. The whole variable domain, remainder taken from reference TRBV7-9 and TRBJ1-1, is DTGVSQNPRHKITKRGQNVTFRCDPISEHNRLYWYRQTLGQGPEFLTYFQNEAQLEKSRLLSDRFSAERPKGSFSTLEIQRTEQGDSAMYLCASSLTPTGTGNTEAFFGQGTRLTVV.